The 25 T cell receptor beta chains reported below all come from one sample, sequenced in a study of cytomegalovirus exposure and HLA in healthy donors. The PCR ran on 60 Vbeta and 13 Jbeta primers. Data came from immunoSEQ multiplex PCR; TCRdb stores just in-frame clones and leaves some out. The data contain more than 150,000 clones, around four fifths of them singletons. Specimen: PBMCs. The origin of the receptors is a woman between 45 and 65 years old in good health and CMV-seropositive.

The chain has TRBV5-1 and TRBJ1-1; D ambiguous. Germline V gene sequence: CDR1 SGHRS, CDR2 YFSETQ. The CDR3 contains 14 residues. V lost 1 base and J lost 1, with 8 bases in between. The CDR3 bases are TGCGCCAGCAGCTTGAACGGGGAGAACACTGAAGCTTTCTTT. Its protein product is CASSLNGENTEAFF.

In regard to this clone: The junction departs from the called germline gene at one end, perhaps through a read error. This sequence joins TRBV7-7 and TRBJ2-1; 7 bases agree with TRBD1. CDR3 length: 13 residues. Looked up from germline, CDR1 is SSHAT and CDR2 is FNYEAQ (reference sequence). CDR3 region: CASSFNRGNEQFF. DNA for the CDR3: TGTGCTAGCAGCTTTAACAGGGGTAATGAGCAGTTCTTC.

V usage is TRBV5-1 and J usage is TRBJ2-2; perhaps TRBD2 as D (6 bases). CDR1 is SGHRS, CDR2 YFSETQ, per germline. CDR3 length: 16 residues. With 0 bases removed from V and 7 bases from J, the gap between germline ends came to 16 bases. CDR3 sequence (DNA): TGCGCCAGCAGCTTGGAGAGCCCTTCCGGGGGCGGGGAGCTGTTTTTT. Translation: CASSLESPSGGGELFF. The whole variable domain, remainder taken from reference TRBV5-1 and TRBJ2-2, is KAGVTQTPRYLIKTRGQQVTLSCSPISGHRSVSWYQQTPGQGLQFLFEYFSETQRNKGNFPGRFSGRQFSNSRSEMNVSTLELGDSALYLCASSLESPSGGGELFFGEGSRLTVL.

This rearrangement joins TRBV19 to TRBJ1-2; a weak D match, TRBD1 (5 bases). The CDR3 extends over 14 amino acids. The V gene's germline CDR1 is LNHDA and CDR2 SQIVND (reference sequence). The V end lost 5 bases, the J end lost 0 bases, and 10 bases lay between the germline ends. Here the CDR3 reads CASSLGPSNYGYTF. Written as DNA, the CDR3 is TGTGCCAGTAGTCTGGGGCCTTCTAACTATGGCTACACCTTC.

The chain combines TRBV2 with TRBJ1-5, with 10 bases matching TRBD1. CDR3 length: 13 residues. Germline V lookup: CDR1 SNHLY, CDR2 FYNNEI. With 6 bases clipped from V and 7 bases from J, the junction kept 3 bases outside the gene matches. CDR3 sequence: CASRGTGVQPQHF. DNA of the CDR3: TGTGCCAGCAGGGGGACAGGGGTGCAGCCCCAGCATTTT.

The CDR3 DNA reads as TGCGCCAGCAGCTTTCAGGGACAAGCGAACACTGAAGCTTTCTTT. Translating it yields CASSFQGQANTEAFF. The chain combines TRBV5-1 with TRBJ1-1; TRBD1 might be the D (6 bases). The germline CDR1 and CDR2 sequences are SGHRS and YFSETQ. Trimming cost V 2 bases and J 1 base, with 12 bases left between them. This CDR3 contains 15 residues.

The rearrangement uses TRBV7-9 and TRBJ2-1; TRBD2 is a possible D gene (6 bases). The CDR3 loop spans 15 amino acids. From germline, CDR1 is SEHNR and CDR2 FQNEAQ (reference sequence). Trimming took 5 bases from V and 7 from J, leaving 18 bases between them. The CDR3 reads CASSTPDYEGNEQFF. The CDR3 nucleotides are TGTGCCAGCAGCACCCCGGACTATGAAGGGAATGAGCAGTTCTTC.

V is TRBV28 and J is TRBJ2-5; TRBD2 is a possible D gene (7 bases). Trimming left V 7 bases short and J 3 bases short, with 27 bases between. Germline V gives CDR1 MDHEN, CDR2 SYDVKM. This CDR3 is built from 18 residues. CDR3 nucleotide sequence: TGTGCCAGCACCTCTCGGGAAGGGGGGGGGTGGCGGGAAGAGACCCAGTACTTC. Residues: CASTSREGGGWREETQYF.

The genes are TRBV6-5 and TRBJ2-5; D not resolved. CDR3 length equals 15 residues. Germline V gene sequence: CDR1 MNHEY, CDR2 SVGAGI. The germline V and J ends were trimmed by 6 bases and 5 bases, with 19 bases remaining between them. The CDR3, as DNA: TGTGCCAGCAGCTCAATCTACGGGTTCCGGGAGACCCAGTACTTC. Amino acid sequence: CASSSIYGFRETQYF.

V is TRBV19 and J is TRBJ1-5, with D maybe TRBD1 (5 bases). There are 14 residues in the CDR3. V was clipped by 3 bases and J by 3 bases, with 9 bases between them. Germline-derived CDR1 and CDR2 are LNHDA and SQIVND (reference sequence). Here the CDR3 DNA reads TGTGCCAGTAGTATCGGGGGGTTCAATCAGCCCCAGCATTTT. Translated, it gives CASSIGGFNQPQHF.

On this clone: At one end the junction does not follow the germline gene, possibly because of a read error. The chain employs TRBV7-2 and TRBJ1-1; D remains unclear. Germline CDR1 SGHTA, CDR2 FQGNSA. The CDR3 is 15 amino acids. The CDR3 DNA sequence: TGTGCCAGCAGCCACCGGCCACTCGGGATTACTGAAGCTCTCTTT. Amino acids: CASSHRPLGITEALF. Based on the CDR3 plus reference TRBV7-2 and TRBJ1-1, the full variable domain is GAGVSQSPSNKVTEKGKDVELRCDPISGHTALYWYRQSLGQGLEFLIYFQGNSAPDKSGLPSDRFSAERTGGSVSTLTIQRTQQEDSAVYLCASSHRPLGITEALFGQGTRLTVV.

The chain recombines TRBV2 with TRBJ2-1; D unclear. Deletions cut 0 bases from V and 6 bases from J, with 12 bases between. The CDR3 is 15 residues long. Germline V lookup: CDR1 SNHLY, CDR2 FYNNEI. The CDR3 bases are TGTGCCAGCAGTGAAGCGCGCCTAGGATCCAATGAGCAGTTCTTC. It is translated as CASSEARLGSNEQFF.

This chain links TRBV7-2 with TRBJ1-2; possibly TRBD1 for D (5 bases). Germline V lookup: CDR1 SGHTA, CDR2 FQGNSA. The CDR3 extends over 15 amino acids. V shed 1 base and J shed 7 bases, with 16 bases lying between them. The chain's CDR3 is CASSLVGREVIGYTF. The CDR3 coding sequence is TGTGCCAGCAGCTTAGTAGGCAGGGAAGTGATTGGCTACACCTTC.

The genes are TRBV7-3 and TRBJ2-1, with 8 nucleotides matching TRBD1. Germline values: CDR1 SGHTA, CDR2 FQGTGA. The CDR3 length is 15 residues. Trimming removed 2 bases from V and 4 bases from J; junction bases left unmatched: 4. The CDR3 nucleotides read TGTGCCAGCAGCTTAGACAGGGGATTATACAATGAGCAGTTCTTC. Residues: CASSLDRGLYNEQFF.

The chain combines TRBV2 with TRBJ2-1, with D possibly being TRBD1 (5 bases). The CDR3 totals 17 residues. Trimming stripped 7 bases from V and 7 bases from J, with 26 bases between. The germline V gene encodes CDR1 SNHLY and CDR2 FYNNEI. CDR3 sequence (DNA): TGTGCCAGCAAACGGGCATTCAGGGATGCTTTGAGGAATGAGCAGTTCTTC. This codes for CASKRAFRDALRNEQFF.

The rearrangement joins TRBV5-1 to TRBJ2-5; TRBD1 might be the D (6 bases). With 4 bases removed from V and 5 bases from J, the gap between germline ends came to 12 bases. The CDR3 is made up of 13 amino acids. Germline V gene lookup returns CDR1 SGHRS and CDR2 YFSETQ. CDR3 sequence: CASSNQGSETQYF. Here the CDR3 DNA reads TGCGCCAGCAGCAATCAGGGGTCCGAGACCCAGTACTTC.

Remarks on this clone: The junction and the germline gene differ at one end; a read error may be behind it. This chain joins TRBV7-9 and TRBJ2-1, with 15 bases fitting TRBD2. The CDR3 is 15 amino acids. Germline V lookup: CDR1 SEHNR, CDR2 FQNEAQ (reference sequence). CDR3 in DNA: TGTTCCAGCAGCATTGGACTAGCGGGAGGGTATGAGCAGTTCTTC. Residues: CSSSIGLAGGYEQFF.

The V gene is TRBV9, the J gene TRBJ2-2; unclear D gene. Germline V gene lookup returns CDR1 SGDLS and CDR2 YYNGEE. CDR3 length: 11 residues. V shed 3 bases and J shed 6 bases, with 3 bases lying between them. CDR3 DNA: TGTGCCAGCAGCGCCTCCGGGGAGCTGTTTTTT. Its protein is CASSASGELFF.

For the CDR3, the DNA is TGTGCCAGTAGTATAGTTGCGGGAGCGCACTCCTACAATGAGCAGTTCTTC. Translating it yields CASSIVAGAHSYNEQFF. This sequence joins TRBV19 and TRBJ2-1; 7 bases fit TRBD2. Germline values: CDR1 LNHDA, CDR2 SQIVND (reference sequence). The V and J ends lost 1 base and 0 bases, in that order; junction bases with no gene match: 6. This CDR3 is 17 amino acids long.

This clone was seen once. The genes are TRBV5-8 and TRBJ1-6; D may be TRBD1 (5 bases). CDR1 is SGHTS, CDR2 YDEGEE, per germline. This CDR3 has 13 residues. V lost 0 bases to trimming and J lost 7 bases, with 5 bases between them. CDR3 residues: CASSLDRNSPLHF. The CDR3 DNA sequence: TGTGCCAGCAGCTTGGACAGGAATTCACCCCTCCACTTT.

This chain uses TRBV2 with TRBJ2-3, with TRBD2 matching 7 bases. Per germline, CDR1 SNHLY and CDR2 FYNNEI. The CDR3 has 12 amino acids. V gave up 2 bases and J gave up 15 bases; unmatched junction bases: 8. The CDR3 loop reads CASSEIPTGGYF. CDR3 nucleotide sequence: TGTGCCAGCAGTGAAATCCCGACGGGGGGATATTTT.

Concerning this clone: Mismatch with germline at one junction end may stem from a read error. The chain combines TRBV27 with TRBJ2-7; 8 bases line up with TRBD2. The CDR3 is 14 amino acids. The germline gives CDR1 MNHEY, CDR2 SMNVEV (reference sequence). The CDR3 is CASSAGLDSHEQYF. The CDR3 nucleotides read TGTGCCAGCAGTGCGGGACTAGACTCCCACGAGCAGTACTTC.

The V call is TRBV5-3, the J call TRBJ2-2; D remains ambiguous. TRBV5-3 carries the ORF label, with uncertain function. CDR3 length: 14 residues. Trimming left V 2 bases short and J 1 base short, with 6 bases between. In DNA form, the CDR3 reads TGTGCCAGAAGCTTCAACAGGAACACCGGGGAGCTGTTTTTT. Protein sequence: CARSFNRNTGELFF.

This chain joins TRBV6-5 and TRBJ2-7, with D possibly TRBD2 on 5 matching bases. V was trimmed by 5 bases and J by 5 bases, leaving 16 bases between them. Germline CDR1 is MNHEY and CDR2 is SVGAGI. The CDR3 loop spans 14 amino acids. The CDR3 DNA reads TGTGCCAGCAGTCCGCCTGTAGCGCGAGACGAGCAGTACTTC. Translation gives CASSPPVARDEQYF.

This clone was recorded a few times. The rearrangement uses TRBV5-8 and TRBJ1-1, with a tentative D call TRBD1 (5 bases). Trimming removed 4 bases at V and 0 bases at J, with 10 bases between. Germline lookup yields CDR1 SGHTS and CDR2 YDEGEE. CDR3 length: 14 residues. CDR3: CASSRDSMNTEAFF. The CDR3 DNA sequence: TGTGCCAGCAGCCGTGACAGTATGAACACTGAAGCTTTCTTT.